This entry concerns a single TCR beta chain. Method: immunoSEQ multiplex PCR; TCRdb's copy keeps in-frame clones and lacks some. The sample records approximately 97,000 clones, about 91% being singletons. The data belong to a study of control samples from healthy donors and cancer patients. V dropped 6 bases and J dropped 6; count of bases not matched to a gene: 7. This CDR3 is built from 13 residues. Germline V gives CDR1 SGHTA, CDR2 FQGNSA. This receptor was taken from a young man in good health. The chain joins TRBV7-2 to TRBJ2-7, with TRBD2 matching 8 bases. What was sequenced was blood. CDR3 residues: CASRSTSAAEQYF. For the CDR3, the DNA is TGTGCCAGCAGATCGACTAGCGCGGCCGAGCAGTACTTC. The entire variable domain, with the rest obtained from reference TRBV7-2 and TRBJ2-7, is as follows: GAGVSQSPSNKVTEKGKDVELRCDPISGHTALYWYRQSLGQGLEFLIYFQGNSAPDKSGLPSDRFSAERTGGSVSTLTIQRTQQEDSAVYLCASRSTSAAEQYFGPGTRLTVT.